This T cell receptor beta chain was retrieved from a study of blood T cells in healthy people across ages. Study outcomes and limitations: In the absence of known donor CMV status, changes in expanded clonotypes were possibly confounded.

The use of a sample-barcoded 5' primer and a J-beta primer mix characterized a second PCR of roughly 7 to 12 cycles. Through a template-switch adaptor with 12 random nucleotides, each cDNA molecule received a tag. TCRdb reprocessed the 5' RACE reads with MiXCR, giving one entry per CDR3 protein. The top ten hold approximately 10% of the sample, which has almost 550,000 distinct CDR3 sequences, less than 25% seen once. Germline V gives CDR1 MNHNS, CDR2 SASEGT. There are 14 residues in the CDR3. J gave up 10 bases and V 6 bases, and 9 bases lay outside the gene matches. This clonotype occurred a few times. Its specificity is unknown. This sample also appeared in a second study, on T cells of mothers and their children. This second study says: For each mother, over 9.5 million TCR beta CDR3 reads were obtained, and for each child, roughly 3.3 million. Related mother-child pairs showed slightly higher but non-significant overlap than unrelated pairs.

This chain connects TRBV6-1 to TRBJ1-5; 10 bases match TRBD1. The clonotype comes from a boy younger than 18 in good health. The sequencing input was blood. In DNA form, the CDR3 reads TGTGCCAGCAGGGAGACAGGGGGCGCGGCCCCCCAGCATTTT. Translation: CASRETGGAAPQHF.